The next 25 T cell receptor beta chains were all read from a single sample in a study of CD8+CD57+ T cells in acquired aplastic anemia. The study profiled TCR beta VDJ and CDR3 using genomic DNA as template. Via MiXCR, TCRdb re-called the reads, giving one row per CDR3 protein. This table holds 250,000 to 350,000 distinct CDR3 sequences, 50% to 70% found once. The sample consisted of sorted CD4+, CD8+, or CD8+CD57+ T cells (not recorded which) from PBMCs. These receptor sequences come from a human donor with severe aplastic anemia or a healthy control (not recorded which).

The chain combines TRBV7-6 with TRBJ2-3, with TRBD2 as a possible D gene (5 bases). Germline V gene data show CDR1 as SGHVS and CDR2 as FNYEAQ. The CDR3 runs 15 residues. The V end was cut by 10 bases, the J end by 3 bases, with 20 bases between. CDR3 bases: TGTGCCACAGCAGCCGATTCGAGGAGGACAGATACGCAGTATTTT. It codes for CATAADSRRTDTQYF.

This clonotype has a count of ten or more. V is TRBV6-5 and J is TRBJ1-3; 7 bases map to TRBD1. Germline values: CDR1 MNHEY, CDR2 SVGAGI. This CDR3 has 16 residues. Trimming took 1 base from V and 4 from J; bases not matched to a gene: 7. CDR3 in DNA: TGTGCCAGCAGTTACTTTGATACAGGGGTCGGAAACACCATATATTTT. Its translation: CASSYFDTGVGNTIYF.

The sample holds one count of this clonotype. The chain has TRBV7-9 and TRBJ2-1, with D unresolved. The CDR3 sequence is 14 residues long. CDR1 and CDR2 from the germline V gene are SEHNR and FQNEAQ (reference sequence). V lost 1 base to trimming and J lost 8 bases, with 12 bases between them. The CDR3: CASSLGGGKDEQFF. The CDR3 region has the DNA TGTGCCAGCAGCTTAGGCGGTGGGAAAGATGAGCAGTTCTTC.

This clonotype was counted between two and nine times. This chain connects TRBV24-1 to TRBJ1-2; D ambiguous. The CDR3 extends over 13 amino acids. In germline, CDR1 is KGHDR, CDR2 SFDVKD. Trimming took off 4 bases at V and 5 bases at J, with 10 bases between the two ends. This CDR3 reads CATSDPVLYGYTF. CDR3 in DNA: TGTGCCACCAGTGACCCGGTCCTTTATGGCTACACCTTC.

This clonotype was recorded at least ten times. The J gene is TRBJ1-2, the V gene TRBV6-5; 7 bases map to TRBD1. This CDR3 has 15 residues. V shed 2 bases and J 7 bases; nucleotides not matched to a gene: 10. The germline V gene has CDR1 MNHEY and CDR2 SVGAGI. The CDR3 coding sequence is TGTGCCAGCAGTTACGAGGTCGGGACAGCGTCTGGCTACACCTTC. Protein: CASSYEVGTASGYTF.

There are a few counts of this clonotype. The rearrangement links TRBV20-1 to TRBJ1-2; D may be TRBD1 (5 bases). Germline V gene data show CDR1 as DFQATT and CDR2 as SNEGSKA (reference sequence). This CDR3 is 13 amino acids long. V lost 2 bases and J 12 bases, leaving 19 bases between the germline ends. CDR3 residues: CSARPKASLTDTF. The CDR3, as DNA: TGCAGTGCTAGACCTAAAGCCAGTCTGACAGACACCTTC.

The chain combines TRBV19 with TRBJ2-5; 8 bases match TRBD1. The CDR3 has 13 amino acids. With V trimmed by 6 bases and J by 3 bases, 3 bases remained unmatched. Germline V gene sequence: CDR1 LNHDA, CDR2 SQIVND (reference sequence). In DNA form, the CDR3 reads TGTGCCAGTAGAGGGACAGGAGAAGAGACCCAGTACTTC. This codes for CASRGTGEETQYF. The full variable domain, in which reference TRBV19 and TRBJ2-5 provide the parts outside the CDR3, is DGGITQSPKYLFRKEGQNVTLSCEQNLNHDAMYWYRQDPGQGLRLIYYSQIVNDFQKGDIAEGYSVSREKKESFPLTVTSAQKNPTAFYLCASRGTGEETQYFGPGTRLLVL.

This clonotype appeared many times. This chain joins TRBV6-2 or TRBV6-3 and TRBJ1-5, with TRBD1 identical over 8 bases. Unmatched junction bases numbered 6, after V lost 1 base and J lost 7 bases. The CDR3 is made up of 15 amino acids. Germline V gene lookup returns CDR1 MNHEY and CDR2 SVGEGT. In DNA, the CDR3 is TGTGCCAGCAGTTACTTTCAGGGGGCGCGGCAGCCCCAGCATTTT. As protein: CASSYFQGARQPQHF.

The chain links TRBV20-1 to TRBJ2-5, with 14 bases matching TRBD2. CDR1 and CDR2 (germline): DFQATT, SNEGSKA (reference sequence). This CDR3 contains 13 residues. CDR3 loop: CRGLAGEGETQYF. CDR3 bases: TGCAGGGGACTAGCGGGGGAAGGAGAGACCCAGTACTTC.

This clonotype showed up many times. The chain employs TRBV6-5 and TRBJ2-3; weak D call: TRBD1 (6 bases). The V gene lost 7 bases and the J gene lost 0 bases, with 14 bases spanning the gap. Germline V gene lookup returns CDR1 MNHEY and CDR2 SVGAGI. The CDR3 sequence is 15 residues long. The CDR3 sequence is CASTGTNGSTDTQYF. Here the CDR3 DNA reads TGTGCCAGCACCGGGACAAATGGGAGCACAGATACGCAGTATTTT.

The rearrangement uses TRBV2 and TRBJ1-1; 7 bases fit TRBD1. Germline CDR1 SNHLY, CDR2 FYNNEI. This CDR3 spans 14 amino acids. Trimming took 6 bases from V and 3 from J; bases not matched to a gene: 7. This chain's CDR3 is CASSLTGWDTEAFF. The DNA of the CDR3 is TGTGCCAGCAGCCTGACAGGGTGGGACACTGAAGCTTTCTTT.

There are many counts of this clonotype. This chain joins TRBV12-3 or TRBV12-4 and TRBJ2-1, with 10 bases lining up with TRBD2. This CDR3 region has 16 residues. V lost 5 bases to trimming and J lost 4 bases; unmatched junction nucleotides: 8. The chain's CDR3 is CASSRLSGGAYNEQFF. The CDR3 DNA sequence: TGTGCCAGCAGTCGTCTCAGCGGGGGGGCGTACAATGAGCAGTTCTTC.

This chain links TRBV11-3 with TRBJ2-7; D is unclear. This CDR3 comprises 14 residues. Trimming removed 1 base at V and 3 bases at J, with 10 bases between. The germline CDR1 and CDR2 sequences are SGHNT and YENEEA. The CDR3 loop is CASSLGPTSYEQYF. The CDR3 nucleotides are TGTGCCAGCAGCTTAGGGCCTACAAGCTACGAGCAGTACTTC.

The J gene is TRBJ2-7, the V gene TRBV7-9, with D possibly matching TRBD2 (5 bases). Trimming pared 5 bases from V and 6 bases from J, leaving 14 bases between. This CDR3 contains 13 residues. CDR1 SEHNR and CDR2 FQNEAQ come from the germline V gene (reference sequence). CDR3 bases: TGTGCCAGCAGCCCCTTACCCGGGGTCGAGCAGTACTTC. Its translation is CASSPLPGVEQYF.

This chain joins TRBV28 and TRBJ1-2, with 9 bases matching TRBD1. CDR1 is MDHEN, CDR2 SYDVKM, per germline. J lost 5 bases, V lost 4 bases, and 5 bases had no gene match. This CDR3 region has 14 residues. The CDR3 DNA reads TGTGCCAGCAGTTCGACAGGGGGATCTTATGGCTACACCTTC. Its translation: CASSSTGGSYGYTF.

V and J are TRBV20-1 and TRBJ2-4; D is possibly TRBD1 (6 bases). The germline CDR1 and CDR2 sequences are DFQATT and SNEGSKA (reference sequence). The CDR3 covers 15 residues. Trimming cost V 0 bases and J 8 bases, with 17 bases left between them. CDR3 protein: CSARDFQGRGDIQYF. The CDR3 bases are TGCAGTGCTAGAGATTTCCAGGGGAGAGGGGACATTCAGTACTTC.

This chain connects TRBV7-9 to TRBJ1-5; the match to TRBD1 covers 8 bases. The J call is in doubt because the DNA end fits TRBJ2-3 better. CDR1 is SEHNR, CDR2 FQNEAQ, per germline (reference sequence). The CDR3 is made up of 16 amino acids. CDR3 residues: CASSSTGGYETDTQYF. In DNA, the CDR3 is TGTGCCAGCAGCTCTACAGGGGGGTACGAGACAGATACGCAGTATTTT.

The V call is TRBV29-1, the J call TRBJ2-1; the D gene is possibly TRBD1 (6 bases). CDR1 and CDR2 (germline): SQVTM, ANQGSEA. The CDR3 runs 12 residues. V was clipped by 6 bases and J by 3 bases, with 9 bases between them. CDR3 nucleotide sequence: TGCAGCGTCGCAGGGGTCTACAATGAGCAGTTCTTC. It codes for CSVAGVYNEQFF.

This clonotype appeared a single time. An end of the junction differs from the germline gene, which may be a read error. The J gene is TRBJ2-3, the V gene TRBV15; no clear D gene. Germline CDR1 is LNHNV and CDR2 is YYDKDF (reference sequence). CDR3 length: 14 amino acids. In nucleotides, the CDR3 is TGTGCCGCCAGCAGCCAAGGTCACGGAGATACGCAGTATTTT. Translating it yields CAASSQGHGDTQYF. The full variable domain, in which reference TRBV15 and TRBJ2-3 provide the parts outside the CDR3, is DAMVIQNPRYQVTQFGKPVTLSCSQTLNHNVMYWYQQKSSQAPKLLFHYYDKDFNNEADTPDNFQSRRPNTSFCFLDIRSPGLGDTAMYLCAASSQGHGDTQYFGPGTRLTVL.

At least ten counts were recorded for this clonotype. The chain employs TRBV6-1 and TRBJ1-5, with D perhaps matching TRBD1 (5 bases). Germline V lookup: CDR1 MNHNS, CDR2 SASEGT. The CDR3 is 14 residues long. V gave up 7 bases and J gave up 7 bases, with 17 bases separating them. CDR3 protein: CASTLPGSVQPQHF. In DNA form, the CDR3 reads TGTGCCAGCACCCTCCCAGGGTCGGTCCAGCCCCAGCATTTT.

This rearrangement joins TRBV27 to TRBJ1-4; D possibly corresponds to TRBD1 (5 bases). Trimming took off 2 bases at V and 7 bases at J, with 8 bases between the two ends. Looked up from germline, CDR1 is MNHEY and CDR2 is SMNVEV (reference sequence). This CDR3 spans 13 amino acids. The CDR3 reads CASSLQGGEKLFF. The DNA of the CDR3 is TGTGCCAGCAGTTTACAGGGTGGTGAAAAACTGTTTTTT.

In this sample, this clonotype turned up once. A much larger clone sits a single nucleotide away, making a read error possible. The genes are TRBV6-5 and TRBJ2-6; perhaps TRBD1 as D (5 bases). CDR1 is MNHEY and CDR2 is SVGAGI in the germline V gene. The CDR3 is 16 residues long. CDR3: CASSYDRNSGTNVLTF. DNA for the CDR3: TGTGCCAGCAGTTACGACAGAAACTCTGGGACCAACGTCCTGACTTTC.

V is TRBV19 and J is TRBJ2-2, with 10 nucleotides matching TRBD2. Germline CDR1 is LNHDA and CDR2 is SQIVND (reference sequence). The length of the CDR3 is 15 residues. With 4 bases clipped from V and 4 bases from J, the junction kept 3 bases outside the gene matches. The CDR3 protein is CASSTGLASTGELFF. CDR3 sequence (DNA): TGTGCCAGTAGTACGGGACTAGCGAGCACCGGGGAGCTGTTTTTT.

The chain employs TRBV29-1 and TRBJ2-1, with TRBD2 identical over 7 bases. CDR3 length equals 10 residues. Germline V lookup: CDR1 SQVTM, CDR2 ANQGSEA. V shed 7 bases, J shed 6 bases, and the junction held 0 bases outside the gene matches. The CDR3 spells CSGGSNEQFF. The CDR3, as DNA: TGCAGCGGCGGGAGCAATGAGCAGTTCTTC.

The V call is TRBV20-1, the J call TRBJ1-1; no reliable D call. Germline-derived CDR1 and CDR2 are DFQATT and SNEGSKA (reference sequence). V was shortened by 1 base and J by 5 bases, with 11 bases between the two germline ends. The CDR3 is 13 amino acids. The CDR3 spells CSARVVVGTEAFF. As DNA, the CDR3 is TGCAGTGCTAGAGTAGTAGTTGGTACTGAAGCTTTCTTT.